These 18 T cell receptor beta chains were sequenced from one sample in a study of T cell repertoires in cytomegalovirus infection. Their target antigens are unknown. From the reads, TCRdb called clonotypes with MiXCR, one entry per CDR3 protein. The repertoire has about 830,000 distinct CDR3 sequences, about 30% of them found once; the top ten carry roughly 12%. Sequencing was performed on cultured CD8+ T cells from PBMCs, taken from culture after CMV antigen stimulation. All receptors derive from a human donor in good health (CMV status not recorded). Some clones in this sample may be carry-over from other donors' samples.

The chain recombines TRBV6-6 with TRBJ2-1, with 8 bases aligning to TRBD1. The junction had 5 bases not matched to a gene; V was cut back by 2 bases and J by 8 bases. This CDR3 is 14 amino acids long. Looked up from germline, CDR1 is MNHNY and CDR2 is SVGAGI (reference sequence). This chain's CDR3 is CASSYQGAKDEQFF. The CDR3 DNA follows: TGTGCCAGCAGTTACCAGGGGGCTAAGGATGAGCAGTTCTTC.

CDR3: CASSPPGAGGYNEQFF. CDR3 bases: TGTGCCAGCAGTCCCCCGGGAGCGGGGGGTTACAATGAGCAGTTCTTC. The chain has TRBV12-3 or TRBV12-4 and TRBJ2-1; TRBD2 matches at 9 bases. The CDR3 contains 16 residues. V was pared by 5 bases and J by 4 bases, with 9 bases of the junction left unmatched.

This clonotype has only a few counts. V and J are TRBV9 and TRBJ2-1; 10 nucleotides line up with TRBD2. The CDR3 spans 14 residues. After removal of 10 bases from V and 10 bases from J, the junction contained 14 bases not matched to a gene. Germline V gene data show CDR1 as SGDLS and CDR2 as YYNGEE. DNA of the CDR3: TGTGCCTGCGCCCGGAGCGGGGGGGCCGGCGAGCAGTTCTTC. Translation: CACARSGGAGEQFF.

The table lists this clonotype with a few counts. This chain connects TRBV18 to TRBJ1-5; D might be TRBD1 (5 bases). The germline V gene encodes CDR1 KGHSH and CDR2 LQKENI. The CDR3 loop spans 14 amino acids. Trimming took off 1 base at V and 4 bases at J, with 8 bases between the two ends. The DNA of the CDR3 is TGTGCCAGCTCACCACTGACAGCTAATCAGCCCCAGCATTTT. This gives the protein CASSPLTANQPQHF.

The chain is built from TRBV24-1 and TRBJ2-2; 12 bases match TRBD1. The CDR3 runs 19 residues. The V gene end was trimmed by 0 bases and the J gene end by 7 bases; junction bases not matched to a gene: 11. CDR1 is KGHDR and CDR2 is SFDVKD in the germline V gene. CDR3 in amino acids: CATSDLISRDRGPGGELFF. The CDR3 nucleotides read TGTGCCACCAGTGATTTGATTTCCCGGGACAGGGGGCCGGGCGGGGAGCTGTTTTTT.

The V call is TRBV7-2, the J call TRBJ2-5; D perhaps matches TRBD1 (5 bases). V dropped 7 bases and J dropped 1 base, with 13 bases sitting between them. Per germline, CDR1 SGHTA and CDR2 FQGNSA. CDR3 length: 14 residues. This chain's CDR3 is CASTWGHGQETQYF. The CDR3 nucleotides read TGTGCCAGCACCTGGGGCCACGGCCAAGAGACCCAGTACTTC.

This clonotype has only a few counts. The DNA for the CDR3 is TGTGCCAGCAGCGCAGAGACGAGCTACACTGAAGCTTTCTTT. Its protein product is CASSAETSYTEAFF. The V gene is TRBV5-4, the J gene TRBJ1-1; D remains ambiguous. CDR1 and CDR2 from the germline V gene are SGHNT and YYREEE (reference sequence). Trimming removed 4 bases from V and 3 bases from J, with 13 bases in between. The CDR3 covers 14 residues.

This clonotype was counted a few times. V gene TRBV12-3 or TRBV12-4 combines with J gene TRBJ1-5; TRBD1 matches at 7 bases. The CDR3 runs to 16 residues. V dropped 5 bases and J dropped 3; count of bases not matched to a gene: 10. In DNA form, the CDR3 reads TGTGCCAGCAGTCCTTCAAGACAGGGTTCCAATCAGCCCCAGCATTTT. It is translated as CASSPSRQGSNQPQHF.

The rearrangement links TRBV4-3 to TRBJ1-6; D is undetermined. Germline V lookup: CDR1 LGHNA, CDR2 YSLEER. The CDR3 totals 16 residues. V was shortened by 6 bases and J by 5 bases, with 17 bases between the two germline ends. The CDR3 spells CASRRASRSDNSPLHF. The DNA for the CDR3 is TGCGCCAGCAGAAGAGCGAGCAGGTCGGATAATTCACCCCTCCACTTT.

This clonotype has just a few counts. This rearrangement joins TRBV4-2 to TRBJ1-1; the D is unclear. Germline V gene data show CDR1 as LGHNA and CDR2 as YNFKEQ. CDR3 length: 15 amino acids. V was shortened by 1 base and J by 4 bases, with 13 bases between the two germline ends. CDR3 sequence: CASSQGASVGTEAFF. CDR3 coding DNA: TGTGCCAGCAGCCAAGGGGCCAGCGTTGGCACTGAAGCTTTCTTT.

This clonotype was picked up a small number of times. The chain carries TRBV18 and TRBJ1-6; D remains unclear. V lost 4 bases to trimming and J lost 5 bases, with 12 bases between them. The CDR3 spans 15 residues. CDR1 is KGHSH and CDR2 is LQKENI in the germline V gene. CDR3 sequence: CASSRRHADNSPLHF. The CDR3 DNA follows: TGTGCCAGCTCACGACGACACGCTGATAATTCACCCCTCCACTTT.

V usage is TRBV7-3 and J usage is TRBJ2-3, with D perhaps TRBD1 (6 bases). V lost 5 bases and J 2 bases, leaving 14 bases between the germline ends. The germline gives CDR1 SGHTA, CDR2 FQGTGA. This CDR3 has 15 amino acids. The CDR3 sequence: CASSPGEGVTDTQYF. CDR3 in DNA: TGTGCCAGCAGCCCAGGGGAAGGGGTCACAGATACGCAGTATTTT. Full variable domain (remainder filled in from reference TRBV7-3 and TRBJ2-3): GAGVSQTPSNKVTEKGKYVELRCDPISGHTALYWYRQSLGQGPEFLIYFQGTGAADDSGLPNDRFFAVRPEGSVSTLKIQRTERGDSAVYLCASSPGEGVTDTQYFGPGTRLTVL.

This chain uses TRBV27 with TRBJ2-2, with D possibly matching TRBD2 (6 bases). V was trimmed by 10 bases and J by 0 bases, leaving 12 bases between them. The CDR3 sequence is 14 residues long. Per the germline V gene, CDR1 is MNHEY and CDR2 is SMNVEV (reference sequence). This CDR3 reads CATGTYPNTGELFF. In nucleotides, the CDR3 is TGTGCCACCGGGACTTATCCGAACACCGGGGAGCTGTTTTTT.

The gene calls are TRBV28 and TRBJ1-1, with D unclear. V lost 6 bases and J lost 0, with 8 bases in between. The CDR3 has 13 amino acids. Germline lookup yields CDR1 MDHEN and CDR2 SYDVKM. Here the CDR3 DNA reads TGTGCCAGCAGCTTACTCATGAACACTGAAGCTTTCTTT. This encodes CASSLLMNTEAFF.

About this clonotype: A read error may account for a junction end that differs from germline. This chain connects TRBV5-6 to TRBJ2-3; 7 nucleotides align to TRBD2. Germline assignment: CDR1 SGHDT and CDR2 YYEEEE. The CDR3 loop spans 14 amino acids. CDR3 sequence: CVSSFAGVTDTQYF. CDR3 sequence (DNA): TGTGTCAGCAGCTTTGCGGGGGTGACAGATACGCAGTATTTT.

This chain connects TRBV5-5 to TRBJ2-4; D is tentatively TRBD1 or TRBD2 (5 bases each). CDR3 length: 18 amino acids. V lost 4 bases, J lost 0 bases, and 20 bases lay in between. CDR1 and CDR2 from the germline V gene are SGHKS and YYEKEE (reference sequence). CDR3: CASSGGGWDGLAKNIQYF. The CDR3 DNA reads TGTGCCAGCAGCGGTGGAGGTTGGGACGGTTTAGCCAAAAACATTCAGTACTTC.

The chain has TRBV6-9 and TRBJ1-1; 9 nucleotides match TRBD1. Germline V lookup: CDR1 MNHGY, CDR2 SVAAGI. Trimming cost V 8 bases and J 1 base; bases outside gene matches: 14. This CDR3 has 17 residues. DNA for the CDR3: TGTGCCAGCCTTTCCGAGGGGACAGGGAAGGAGAACACTGAAGCTTTCTTT. Its translation is CASLSEGTGKENTEAFF.

This clonotype was counted between two and nine times. The chain combines TRBV14 with TRBJ1-2, with D uncertain. Trimming pared 5 bases from V and 9 bases from J, leaving 13 bases between. From germline, CDR1 is SGHDN and CDR2 FVKESK. This CDR3 comprises 12 residues. CDR3 residues: CASSSTRRSYTF. In DNA form, the CDR3 reads TGTGCCAGCAGCTCCACGAGACGTAGCTACACCTTC.